Below are 10 T cell receptor beta chains sequenced from a single sample in a study of shared clonotypes between healthy human individuals. Generated by immunoSEQ multiplex PCR, the TCRdb table keeps only in-frame clones and is missing some. Here the sample spans some 1.5 million clones, around 97% being singletons. The sample taken for sequencing was naive CD4+ T cells sorted from blood. The subset: CD45RA+ positively selected. The receptors stem from a man between 25 and 39 years old in good health.

This chain links TRBV19 with TRBJ2-3, with D unresolved. V was shortened by 7 bases and J by 3 bases, with 17 bases between the two germline ends. The CDR3 is made up of 15 amino acids. Germline values: CDR1 LNHDA, CDR2 SQIVND (reference sequence). The CDR3 sequence: CASTGRLDATDTQYF. DNA of the CDR3: TGTGCCAGTACCGGTCGGTTGGACGCTACAGATACGCAGTATTTT.

This rearrangement joins TRBV10-3 to TRBJ2-7; TRBD2 matches 14 bases. The CDR3 runs 15 residues. The J segment lost 3 bases and the V segment lost 2 bases, leaving 0 bases of the junction unmatched. Germline V gene data show CDR1 as ENHRY and CDR2 as SYGVKD. CDR3 in amino acids: CAISEGTSGSYEQYF. The CDR3 bases are TGTGCCATCAGTGAGGGGACTAGCGGGAGCTACGAGCAGTACTTC.

The chain combines TRBV7-2 with TRBJ1-5, with D unresolved. In germline, CDR1 is SGHTA, CDR2 FQGNSA. Trimming took off 1 base at V and 5 bases at J, with 21 bases between the two ends. CDR3 size: 18 residues. CDR3 region: CASSLDRRKSPQDQPQHF. The CDR3 DNA sequence: TGTGCCAGCAGCTTAGATCGCCGCAAGTCCCCCCAAGATCAGCCCCAGCATTTT.

This clone came up once. The rearrangement joins TRBV9 to TRBJ2-3; perhaps D is TRBD1 or TRBD2 (5 bases each). Trimming left V 1 base short and J 2 bases short, with 11 bases between. The CDR3 runs 15 residues. CDR1 and CDR2 from the germline V gene are SGDLS and YYNGEE. The CDR3 spells CASSVRDRNTDTQYF. The CDR3 region has the DNA TGTGCCAGCAGCGTACGGGACCGCAACACAGATACGCAGTATTTT.

This chain uses TRBV14 with TRBJ2-3; D might be TRBD2 (5 bases). Germline V CDR1 and CDR2: SGHDN, FVKESK. The ends were cut back, 0 bases at V and 1 base at J, with 20 bases in the middle. The CDR3 extends over 19 amino acids. CDR3 residues: CASSQDWWEADGGTDTQYF. In DNA, the CDR3 is TGTGCCAGCAGCCAAGATTGGTGGGAAGCGGATGGGGGCACAGATACGCAGTATTTT.

This chain uses TRBV2 with TRBJ2-3; TRBD1 might be the D (6 bases). This CDR3 has 13 amino acids. The V end was cut by 9 bases, the J end by 4 bases, with 14 bases between. Germline V gene lookup returns CDR1 SNHLY and CDR2 FYNNEI. CDR3 in DNA: TGTGCCAGACAGGGCGAGGTCCCAGATACGCAGTATTTT. It encodes CARQGEVPDTQYF.

The chain carries TRBV6-5 and TRBJ2-7; D remains ambiguous. The CDR3 sequence is 12 residues long. Trimming shortened V by 6 bases and J by 4 bases, and 10 bases separated the two germline ends. Per the germline V gene, CDR1 is MNHEY and CDR2 is SVGAGI. The CDR3 DNA is TGTGCCAGCAGCCCCAAAGGGTACGAGCAGTACTTC. It is translated as CASSPKGYEQYF.

The chain is built from TRBV14 and TRBJ2-1, with 7 bases matching TRBD1. Looked up from germline, CDR1 is SGHDN and CDR2 is FVKESK. V dropped 0 bases and J dropped 15; count of bases not matched to a gene: 14. The CDR3 covers 15 residues. CDR3 coding DNA: TGTGCCAGCAGCCAAGATATGTTACGAGGGACAGCTCTGTTCTTC. It is translated as CASSQDMLRGTALFF.

The chain combines TRBV5-1 with TRBJ2-2; TRBD2 matches 7 bases. CDR3 size: 16 residues. V lost 0 bases and J lost 2; bases outside the gene matches: 4. Germline V gene sequence: CDR1 SGHRS, CDR2 YFSETQ. Here the CDR3 DNA reads TGCGCCAGCAGCTTGGATGCAGCGGGAAACACCGGGGAGCTGTTTTTT. The encoded protein is CASSLDAAGNTGELFF.

This clone was detected once. The chain joins TRBV7-6 to TRBJ2-1; 9 nucleotides align to TRBD1. The CDR3 loop spans 14 amino acids. V dropped 1 base and J dropped 10; count of bases not matched to a gene: 5. Per the germline V gene, CDR1 is SGHVS and CDR2 is FNYEAQ. CDR3 sequence: CASSLDRGLGEQFF. The DNA of the CDR3 is TGTGCCAGCAGCTTAGACAGGGGGCTTGGGGAGCAGTTCTTC.